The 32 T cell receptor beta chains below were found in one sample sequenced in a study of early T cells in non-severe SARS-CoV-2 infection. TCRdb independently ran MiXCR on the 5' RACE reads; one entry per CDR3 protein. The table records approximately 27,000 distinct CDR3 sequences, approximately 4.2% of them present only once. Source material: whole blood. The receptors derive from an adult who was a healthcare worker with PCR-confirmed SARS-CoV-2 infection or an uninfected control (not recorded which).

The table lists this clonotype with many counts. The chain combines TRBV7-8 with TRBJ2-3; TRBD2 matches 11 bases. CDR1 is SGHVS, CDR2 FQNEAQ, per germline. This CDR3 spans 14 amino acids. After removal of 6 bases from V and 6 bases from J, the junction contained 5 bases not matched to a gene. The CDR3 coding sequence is TGTGCCAGCAGGACTAGCGGGATTAAGGATACGCAGTATTTT. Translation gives CASRTSGIKDTQYF. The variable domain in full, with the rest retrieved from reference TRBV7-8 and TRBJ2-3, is GAGVSQSPRYKVAKRGQDVALRCDPISGHVSLFWYQQALGQGPEFLTYFQNEAQLDKSGLPSDRFFAERPEGSVSTLKIQRTQQEDSAVYLCASRTSGIKDTQYFGPGTRLTVL.

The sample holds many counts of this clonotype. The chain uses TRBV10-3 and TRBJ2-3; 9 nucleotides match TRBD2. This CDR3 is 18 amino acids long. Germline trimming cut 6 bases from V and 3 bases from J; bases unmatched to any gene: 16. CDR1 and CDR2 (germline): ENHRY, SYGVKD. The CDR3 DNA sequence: TGTGCCATCAGAATCACTGGTACGGCTAGCGGGGTTACAGATACGCAGTATTTT. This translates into CAIRITGTASGVTDTQYF.

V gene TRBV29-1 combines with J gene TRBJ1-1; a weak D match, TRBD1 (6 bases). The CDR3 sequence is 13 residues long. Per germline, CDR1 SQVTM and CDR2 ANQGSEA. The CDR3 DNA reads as TGCAGTTACGCCCCGGGACAACGCACTGAAGCTTTCTTT. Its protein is CSYAPGQRTEAFF.

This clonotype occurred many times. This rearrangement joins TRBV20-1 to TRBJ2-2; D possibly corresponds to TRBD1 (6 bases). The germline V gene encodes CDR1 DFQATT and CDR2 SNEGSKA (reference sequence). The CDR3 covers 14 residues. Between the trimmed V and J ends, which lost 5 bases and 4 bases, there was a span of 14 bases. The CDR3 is CSASDRTATGELFF. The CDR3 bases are TGCAGTGCTTCCGACAGGACGGCCACCGGGGAGCTGTTTTTT.

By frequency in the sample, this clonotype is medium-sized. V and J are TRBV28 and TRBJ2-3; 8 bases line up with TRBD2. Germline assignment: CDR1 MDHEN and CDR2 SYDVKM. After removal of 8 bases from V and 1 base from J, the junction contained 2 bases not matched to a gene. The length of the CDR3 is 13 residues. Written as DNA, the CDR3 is TGTGCCAGCGGAGCGGGAGGCACAGATACGCAGTATTTT. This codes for CASGAGGTDTQYF.

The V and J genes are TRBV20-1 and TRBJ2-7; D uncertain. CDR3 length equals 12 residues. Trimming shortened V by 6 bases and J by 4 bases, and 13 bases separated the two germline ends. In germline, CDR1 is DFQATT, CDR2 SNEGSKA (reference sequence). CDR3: CSAWKTHYEQYF. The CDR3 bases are TGCAGTGCGTGGAAAACGCATTACGAGCAGTACTTC.

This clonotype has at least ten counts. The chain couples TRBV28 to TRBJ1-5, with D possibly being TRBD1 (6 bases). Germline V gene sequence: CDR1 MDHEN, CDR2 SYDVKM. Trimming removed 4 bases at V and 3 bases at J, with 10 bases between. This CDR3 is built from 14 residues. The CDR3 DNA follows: TGTGCCAGCAGTTCAACAGGGCCCAATCAGCCCCAGCATTTT. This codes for CASSSTGPNQPQHF.

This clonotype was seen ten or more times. The CDR3 loop is CSAELGVRTGELFF. The CDR3 DNA follows: TGCAGTGCAGAATTGGGAGTGCGGACCGGGGAGCTGTTTTTT. The chain combines TRBV20-1 with TRBJ2-2; a possible D gene is TRBD2 (5 bases). The V and J ends lost 6 bases and 5 bases respectively, with 16 bases between them. The germline V gene has CDR1 DFQATT and CDR2 SNEGSKA (reference sequence). This CDR3 has 14 residues.

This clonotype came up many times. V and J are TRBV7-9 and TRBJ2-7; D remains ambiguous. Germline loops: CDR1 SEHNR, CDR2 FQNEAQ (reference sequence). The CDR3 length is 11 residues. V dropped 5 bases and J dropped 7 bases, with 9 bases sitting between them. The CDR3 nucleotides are TGTGCCAGCAGCCTCGACATGGAGCAGTACTTC. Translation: CASSLDMEQYF.

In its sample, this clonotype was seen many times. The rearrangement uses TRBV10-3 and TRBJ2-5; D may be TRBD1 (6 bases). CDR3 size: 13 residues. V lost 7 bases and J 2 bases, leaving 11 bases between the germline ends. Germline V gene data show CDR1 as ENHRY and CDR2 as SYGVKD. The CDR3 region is CAITGGQQETQYF. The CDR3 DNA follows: TGTGCCATCACCGGCGGACAGCAAGAGACCCAGTACTTC.

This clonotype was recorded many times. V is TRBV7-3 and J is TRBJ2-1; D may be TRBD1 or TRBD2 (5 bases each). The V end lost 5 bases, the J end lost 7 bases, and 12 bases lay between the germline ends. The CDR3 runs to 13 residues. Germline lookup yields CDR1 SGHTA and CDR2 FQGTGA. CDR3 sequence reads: CASSPGTNNEQFF. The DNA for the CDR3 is TGTGCCAGCAGCCCAGGGACCAATAATGAGCAGTTCTTC.

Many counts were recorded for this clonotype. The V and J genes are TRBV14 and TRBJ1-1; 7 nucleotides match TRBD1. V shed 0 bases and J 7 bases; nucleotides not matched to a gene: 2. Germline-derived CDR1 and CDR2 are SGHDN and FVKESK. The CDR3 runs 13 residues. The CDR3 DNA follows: TGTGCCAGCAGCCAAGAGACAGGGCGTGAAGCTTTCTTT. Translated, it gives CASSQETGREAFF.

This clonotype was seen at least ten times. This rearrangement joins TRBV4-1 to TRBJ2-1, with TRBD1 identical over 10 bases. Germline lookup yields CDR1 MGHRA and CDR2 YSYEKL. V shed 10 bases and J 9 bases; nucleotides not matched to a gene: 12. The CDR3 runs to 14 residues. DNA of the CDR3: TGCGCCACGCGGACCTTGACAGGGGGCTTTGAGCAGTTCTTC. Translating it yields CATRTLTGGFEQFF.

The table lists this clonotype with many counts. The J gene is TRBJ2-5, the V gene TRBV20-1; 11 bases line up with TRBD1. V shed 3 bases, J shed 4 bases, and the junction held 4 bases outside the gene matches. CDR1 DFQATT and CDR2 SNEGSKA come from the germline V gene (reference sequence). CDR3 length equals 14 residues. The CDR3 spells CSASDGTGGETQYF. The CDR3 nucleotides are TGCAGTGCTAGTGATGGGACAGGGGGAGAGACCCAGTACTTC.

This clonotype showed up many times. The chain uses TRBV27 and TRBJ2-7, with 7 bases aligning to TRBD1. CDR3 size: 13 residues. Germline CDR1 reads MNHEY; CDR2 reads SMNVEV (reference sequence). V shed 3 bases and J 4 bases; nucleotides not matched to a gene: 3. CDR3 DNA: TGTGCCAGCAGTTTCGACAGGGAGTACGAGCAGTACTTC. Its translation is CASSFDREYEQYF.

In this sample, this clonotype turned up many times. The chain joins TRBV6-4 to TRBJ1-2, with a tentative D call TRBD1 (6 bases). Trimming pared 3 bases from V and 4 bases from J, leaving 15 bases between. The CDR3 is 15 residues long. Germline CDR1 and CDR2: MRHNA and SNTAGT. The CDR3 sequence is CASSEDLQGFYGYTF. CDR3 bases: TGTGCCAGCAGTGAGGATCTACAGGGTTTCTATGGCTACACCTTC.

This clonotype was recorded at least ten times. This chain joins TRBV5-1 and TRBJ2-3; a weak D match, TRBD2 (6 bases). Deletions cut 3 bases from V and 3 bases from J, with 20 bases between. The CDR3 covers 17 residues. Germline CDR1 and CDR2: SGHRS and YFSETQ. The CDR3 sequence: CASSSNGGGIGTDTQYF. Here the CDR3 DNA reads TGCGCCAGCAGCTCAAACGGAGGAGGGATAGGTACAGATACGCAGTATTTT.

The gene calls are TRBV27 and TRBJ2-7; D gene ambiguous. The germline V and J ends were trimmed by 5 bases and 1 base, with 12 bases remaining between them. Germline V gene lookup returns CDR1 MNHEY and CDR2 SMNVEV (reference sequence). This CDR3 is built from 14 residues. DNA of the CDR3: TGTGCCAGCAGTATCGCGCAGGCATCCTACGAGCAGTACTTC. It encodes CASSIAQASYEQYF.

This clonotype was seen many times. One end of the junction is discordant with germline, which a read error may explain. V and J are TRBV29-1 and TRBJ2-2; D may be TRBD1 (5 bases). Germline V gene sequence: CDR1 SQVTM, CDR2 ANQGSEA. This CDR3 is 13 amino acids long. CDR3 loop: CNVAGQNTGELFF. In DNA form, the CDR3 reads TGCAACGTTGCCGGACAGAACACCGGGGAGCTGTTTTTT.

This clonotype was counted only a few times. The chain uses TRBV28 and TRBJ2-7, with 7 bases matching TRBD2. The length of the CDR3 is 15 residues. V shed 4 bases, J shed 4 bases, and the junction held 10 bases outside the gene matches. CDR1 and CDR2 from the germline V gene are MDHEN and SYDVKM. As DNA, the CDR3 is TGTGCCAGCAGTTACCCGCAACTAGCGACGTACGAGCAGTACTTC. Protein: CASSYPQLATYEQYF.

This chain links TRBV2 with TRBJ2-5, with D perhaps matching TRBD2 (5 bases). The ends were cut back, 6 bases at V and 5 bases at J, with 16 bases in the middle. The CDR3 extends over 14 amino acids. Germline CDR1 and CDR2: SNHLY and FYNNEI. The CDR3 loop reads CASSATLERETQYF. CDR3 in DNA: TGTGCCAGCAGCGCCACACTAGAGAGGGAGACCCAGTACTTC.

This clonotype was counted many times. The CDR3 sequence is CASSQASGGDEQFF. Written as DNA, the CDR3 is TGTGCCAGCAGCCAAGCTAGCGGGGGGGATGAGCAGTTCTTC. The chain combines TRBV4-2 with TRBJ2-1; 12 nucleotides line up with TRBD2. Germline V gene data show CDR1 as LGHNA and CDR2 as YNFKEQ. CDR3 size: 14 residues. Trimming at V came to 1 base and at J to 8 bases, leaving 0 bases not matched to a gene.

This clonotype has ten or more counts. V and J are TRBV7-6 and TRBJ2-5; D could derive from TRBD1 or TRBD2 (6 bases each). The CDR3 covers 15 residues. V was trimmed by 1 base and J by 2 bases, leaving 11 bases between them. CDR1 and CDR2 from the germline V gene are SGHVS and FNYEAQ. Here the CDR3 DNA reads TGTGCCAGCAGCTTAGGAGGGGGGCCGCAAGAGACCCAGTACTTC. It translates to CASSLGGGPQETQYF.

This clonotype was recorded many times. The CDR3 here is CASSLPGTGHSPLHF. The CDR3, as DNA: TGTGCCAGCAGTTTACCCGGGACAGGGCATTCACCCCTCCACTTT. V usage is TRBV27 and J usage is TRBJ1-6; 9 nucleotides align to TRBD1. V lost 2 bases and J lost 8; bases outside the gene matches: 4. The CDR3 contains 15 residues. CDR1 and CDR2 from the germline V gene are MNHEY and SMNVEV (reference sequence).

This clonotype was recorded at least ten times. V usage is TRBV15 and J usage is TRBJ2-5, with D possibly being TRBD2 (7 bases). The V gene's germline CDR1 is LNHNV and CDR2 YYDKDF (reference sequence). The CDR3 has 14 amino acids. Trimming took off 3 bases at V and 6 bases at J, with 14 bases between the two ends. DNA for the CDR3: TGTGCCACCAGCAGTGGAGGGGGGGCTAAGACCCAGTACTTC. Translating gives CATSSGGGAKTQYF.

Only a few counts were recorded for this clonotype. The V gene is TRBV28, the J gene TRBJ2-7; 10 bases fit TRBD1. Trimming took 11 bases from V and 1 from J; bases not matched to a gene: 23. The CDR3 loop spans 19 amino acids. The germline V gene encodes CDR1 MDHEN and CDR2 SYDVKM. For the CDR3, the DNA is TGTGCCCTTCCCCCTTGGAGGGACAGGGGAGAGTCGCGTTCCTACGAGCAGTACTTC. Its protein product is CALPPWRDRGESRSYEQYF.

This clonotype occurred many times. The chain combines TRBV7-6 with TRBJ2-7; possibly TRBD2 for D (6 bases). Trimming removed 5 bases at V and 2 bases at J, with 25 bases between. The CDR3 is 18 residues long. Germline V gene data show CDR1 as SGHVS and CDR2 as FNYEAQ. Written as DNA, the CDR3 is TGTGCCAGCAGCCCCACCCGACCTTCTAGCGCCATACCCTACGAGCAGTACTTC. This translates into CASSPTRPSSAIPYEQYF.

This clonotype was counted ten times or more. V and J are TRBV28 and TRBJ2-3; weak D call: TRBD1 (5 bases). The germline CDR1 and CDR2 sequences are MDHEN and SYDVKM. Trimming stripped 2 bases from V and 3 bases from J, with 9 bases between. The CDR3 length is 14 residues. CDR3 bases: TGTGCCAGCAGTTTACAGGGAAAGACAGATACGCAGTATTTT. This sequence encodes CASSLQGKTDTQYF.

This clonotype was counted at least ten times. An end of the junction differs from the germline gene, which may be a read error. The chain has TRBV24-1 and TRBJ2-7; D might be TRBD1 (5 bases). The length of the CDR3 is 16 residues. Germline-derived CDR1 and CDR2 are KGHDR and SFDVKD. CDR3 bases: TGTGCCACCAGTGATTCTCGGCAGGGCGCCTCCAACGAGCAGTACTTC. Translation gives CATSDSRQGASNEQYF.

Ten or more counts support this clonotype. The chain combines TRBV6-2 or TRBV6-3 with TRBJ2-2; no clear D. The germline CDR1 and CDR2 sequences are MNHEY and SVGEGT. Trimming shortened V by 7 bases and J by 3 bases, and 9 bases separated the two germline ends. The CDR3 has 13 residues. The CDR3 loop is CASILQYTGELFF. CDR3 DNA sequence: TGTGCCAGCATTTTACAGTACACCGGGGAGCTGTTTTTT.

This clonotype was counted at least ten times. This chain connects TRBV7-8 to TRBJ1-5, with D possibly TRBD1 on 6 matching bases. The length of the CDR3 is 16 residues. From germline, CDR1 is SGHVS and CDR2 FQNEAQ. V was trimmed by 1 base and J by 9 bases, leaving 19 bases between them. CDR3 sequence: CASSLGLTGSFRPQHF. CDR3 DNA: TGTGCCAGCAGCTTAGGTTTGACAGGTAGCTTTCGGCCCCAGCATTTT.

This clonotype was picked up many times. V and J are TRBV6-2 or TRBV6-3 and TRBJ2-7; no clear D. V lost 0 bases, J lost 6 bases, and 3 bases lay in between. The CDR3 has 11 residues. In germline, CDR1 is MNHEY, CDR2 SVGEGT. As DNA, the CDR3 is TGTGCCAGCAGTTACTCGACCGAGCAGTACTTC. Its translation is CASSYSTEQYF.